These 20 T cell receptor beta chains came from one sample sequenced in a study of cytomegalovirus exposure and HLA in healthy donors. It was with 60 Vbeta and 13 Jbeta primers that the PCR ran. The protocol was immunoSEQ multiplex PCR, while the TCRdb copy is restricted to in-frame clones and leaves out a portion. The data contain more than 95,000 clones, over 9.5% of them seen just once; the ten biggest clones take up about 4.7%. The specimen was PBMCs. The receptor set was obtained from a woman between 18 and 29 years old in good health and CMV-seropositive.

This clone was counted a few times. The genes are TRBV7-8 and TRBJ2-1; 10 nucleotides agree with TRBD2. The CDR3 is made up of 16 amino acids. V shed 4 bases and J 9 bases; nucleotides not matched to a gene: 12. CDR1 and CDR2 (germline): SGHVS, FQNEAQ. The CDR3 sequence is CASSSRGLAANGEQFF. As DNA, the CDR3 is TGTGCCAGCAGCTCCCGCGGACTAGCGGCAAATGGTGAGCAGTTCTTC.

The chain carries TRBV7-9 and TRBJ1-4; D unresolved. Trimming removed 1 base from V and 1 base from J, with 10 bases in between. The CDR3 sequence is 16 residues long. In germline, CDR1 is SEHNR, CDR2 FQNEAQ (reference sequence). The DNA for the CDR3 is TGTGCCAGCAGCTTAGTATCCGGAGGAACTAATGAAAAACTGTTTTTT. This sequence encodes CASSLVSGGTNEKLFF.

The rearrangement uses TRBV6-5 and TRBJ2-7; D might be TRBD2 (5 bases). Per germline, CDR1 MNHEY and CDR2 SVGAGI. The CDR3 is 13 amino acids. Trimming removed 7 bases from V and 5 bases from J, with 15 bases in between. CDR3 protein: CASTPSFGDEQYF. The CDR3 DNA reads as TGTGCCAGCACCCCATCGTTCGGGGACGAGCAGTACTTC.

The rearrangement uses TRBV5-6 and TRBJ1-1, with D perhaps TRBD1 (5 bases). This CDR3 has 12 amino acids. Germline V lookup: CDR1 SGHDT, CDR2 YYEEEE. The germline V and J ends were trimmed by 0 bases and 11 bases, with 11 bases remaining between them. CDR3 residues: CASSLGPTDAFF. The CDR3 region has the DNA TGTGCCAGCAGCTTGGGTCCGACAGATGCTTTCTTT.

Note on this clone: This same CDR3 is encoded by further DNA sequences in the sample. The chain recombines TRBV7-9 with TRBJ1-1, with D uncertain. The CDR3 covers 13 residues. Trimming shortened V by 5 bases and J by 2 bases, and 9 bases separated the two germline ends. Per germline, CDR1 SEHNR and CDR2 FQNEAQ (reference sequence). CDR3 residues: CASSPPSNTEAFF. CDR3 coding DNA: TGTGCCAGCAGCCCTCCTAGTAACACTGAAGCTTTCTTT.

The chain couples TRBV19 to TRBJ2-1; D remains ambiguous. CDR3 length: 11 amino acids. V was trimmed by 5 bases and J by 8 bases, leaving 7 bases between them. Germline V gene sequence: CDR1 LNHDA, CDR2 SQIVND (reference sequence). The CDR3 is CASSQLYEQFF. As DNA, the CDR3 is TGTGCCAGTAGTCAACTTTATGAGCAGTTCTTC.

Turning to this clone: The same CDR3 can be traced to other DNA sequences in this sample. The J gene is TRBJ2-1, the V gene TRBV4-1, with 10 bases identical to TRBD2. CDR3 length: 16 residues. Per the germline V gene, CDR1 is MGHRA and CDR2 is YSYEKL. Trimming at V came to 3 bases and at J to 12 bases, leaving 14 bases not matched to a gene. CDR3 bases: TGCGCCAGCAGCCAGGCGAAGACTAGCGGGTGGCTATGGCAGTTCTTC. This codes for CASSQAKTSGWLWQFF.

This clone has just a few counts. As DNA, the CDR3 is TGTGCCTGGAGTGTAGCAGCGGGGGCCTACAATGAGCAGTTCTTC. As protein: CAWSVAAGAYNEQFF. The chain is built from TRBV30 and TRBJ2-1; 8 bases match TRBD2. CDR3 length: 15 amino acids. CDR1 GTSNPN and CDR2 SVGIG come from the germline V gene (reference sequence). V shed 0 bases and J 2 bases; nucleotides not matched to a gene: 3.

CDR3 amino acids: CASSLSAREVTEAFF. CDR3 nucleotide sequence: TGTGCCAGCAGTTTATCGGCCAGGGAGGTCACTGAAGCTTTCTTT. The chain carries TRBV27 and TRBJ1-1; TRBD1 is a possible D gene (5 bases). The ends were cut back, 0 bases at V and 4 bases at J, with 12 bases in the middle. This CDR3 is 15 amino acids long. Germline loops: CDR1 MNHEY, CDR2 SMNVEV (reference sequence).

This clone turned up a few times. V usage is TRBV5-4 and J usage is TRBJ2-2, with 9 positions matching TRBD2. Germline values: CDR1 SGHNT, CDR2 YYREEE (reference sequence). With V trimmed by 3 bases and J by 7 bases, 10 bases remained unmatched. The CDR3 has 16 residues. The CDR3 region is CASSYSGTSSNGELFF. The CDR3 DNA reads TGTGCCAGCAGCTACTCCGGGACTAGCAGTAACGGGGAGCTGTTTTTT.

The chain combines TRBV7-2 with TRBJ1-5, with D possibly matching TRBD1 (6 bases). Trimming stripped 2 bases from V and 1 base from J, with 15 bases between. There are 17 residues in the CDR3. Germline V gene lookup returns CDR1 SGHTA and CDR2 FQGNSA. CDR3: CASSLRGGAWSNQPQHF. The CDR3 DNA is TGTGCCAGCAGCTTAAGAGGGGGGGCGTGGAGCAATCAGCCCCAGCATTTT.

The rearrangement uses TRBV29-1 and TRBJ2-6; D unresolved. This CDR3 spans 14 amino acids. From germline, CDR1 is SQVTM and CDR2 ANQGSEA. Trimming cost V 2 bases and J 2 bases, with 7 bases left between them. The chain's CDR3 is CSVEFEPGANVLTF. The CDR3 DNA is TGCAGCGTTGAATTTGAGCCTGGGGCCAACGTCCTGACTTTC.

V gene TRBV2 combines with J gene TRBJ1-1, with no clear D. Trimming shortened V by 6 bases and J by 0 bases, and 8 bases separated the two germline ends. Germline CDR1 reads SNHLY; CDR2 reads FYNNEI. The CDR3 consists of 13 residues. For the CDR3, the DNA is TGTGCCAGCAGGGCACAGATGAACACTGAAGCTTTCTTT. Translation: CASRAQMNTEAFF.

The chain has TRBV5-1 and TRBJ2-7; D possibly corresponds to TRBD1 (5 bases). The CDR3 is 14 residues long. CDR1 SGHRS and CDR2 YFSETQ come from the germline V gene. The ends were cut back, 0 bases at V and 3 bases at J, with 10 bases in the middle. CDR3 bases: TGCGCCAGCAGCTTGGAGGGGCGTAACTACGAGCAGTACTTC. Its translation: CASSLEGRNYEQYF.

V gene TRBV4-1 combines with J gene TRBJ2-5; 9 nucleotides match TRBD1. V shed 0 bases, J shed 2 bases, and the junction held 7 bases outside the gene matches. The CDR3 is made up of 17 amino acids. Germline CDR1 and CDR2: MGHRA and YSYEKL. The CDR3 loop is CASSQDGLGTGQETQYF. The CDR3 coding sequence is TGCGCCAGCAGCCAAGATGGTTTGGGGACAGGGCAAGAGACCCAGTACTTC.

The V call is TRBV29-1, the J call TRBJ2-2, with 9 nucleotides matching TRBD1. V gave up 1 base and J gave up 9 bases; unmatched junction bases: 3. The CDR3 sequence is 13 residues long. The germline CDR1 and CDR2 sequences are SQVTM and ANQGSEA. The CDR3 is CSVEVGQGWELFF. The CDR3 bases are TGCAGCGTTGAAGTGGGACAGGGATGGGAGCTGTTTTTT.

The V gene is TRBV7-8, the J gene TRBJ1-1, with TRBD1 as a possible D gene (6 bases). Trimming took off 5 bases at V and 1 base at J, with 11 bases between the two ends. The CDR3 spans 14 residues. Germline CDR1 SGHVS, CDR2 FQNEAQ. The CDR3 sequence is CASSQTQGNTEAFF. CDR3 in DNA: TGTGCCAGCAGCCAGACACAGGGGAACACTGAAGCTTTCTTT.

The genes are TRBV6-5 and TRBJ2-1; perhaps TRBD2 as D (6 bases). V lost 0 bases and J 7 bases, leaving 13 bases between the germline ends. Looked up from germline, CDR1 is MNHEY and CDR2 is SVGAGI. This CDR3 is built from 15 residues. The CDR3 DNA sequence: TGTGCCAGCAGTTACTCTGAGCGGGTGCGGAATGAGCAGTTCTTC. Residues: CASSYSERVRNEQFF.

This clone occurred a few times. The chain uses TRBV5-1 and TRBJ2-6, with D possibly matching TRBD2 (6 bases). V lost 2 bases and J lost 0, with 9 bases in between. Germline CDR1 is SGHRS and CDR2 is YFSETQ. The CDR3 contains 16 residues. Written as DNA, the CDR3 is TGCGCCAGCAGCTTCGGCGGGGTCTCTGGGGCCAACGTCCTGACTTTC. This codes for CASSFGGVSGANVLTF.

The chain combines TRBV5-4 with TRBJ2-2; the match to TRBD2 covers 11 bases. The germline V gene has CDR1 SGHNT and CDR2 YYREEE (reference sequence). The CDR3 totals 17 residues. Unmatched junction bases numbered 7, after V lost 4 bases and J lost 2 bases. Here the CDR3 DNA reads TGTGCCAGCAGCCCGGGACTAGCGGAGGGAAACACCGGGGAGCTGTTTTTT. This sequence encodes CASSPGLAEGNTGELFF.